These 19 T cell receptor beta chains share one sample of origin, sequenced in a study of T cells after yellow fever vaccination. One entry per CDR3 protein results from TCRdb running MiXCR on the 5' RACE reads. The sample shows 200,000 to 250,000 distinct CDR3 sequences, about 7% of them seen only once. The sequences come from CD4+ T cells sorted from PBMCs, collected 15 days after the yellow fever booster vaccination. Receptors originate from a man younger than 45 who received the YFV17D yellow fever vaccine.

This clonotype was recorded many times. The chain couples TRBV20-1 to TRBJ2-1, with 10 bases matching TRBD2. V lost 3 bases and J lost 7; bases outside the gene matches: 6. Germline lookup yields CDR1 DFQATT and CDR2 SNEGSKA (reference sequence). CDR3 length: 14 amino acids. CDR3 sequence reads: CSASKTSGPNEQFF. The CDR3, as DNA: TGCAGTGCTAGTAAGACTAGCGGGCCAAATGAGCAGTTCTTC.

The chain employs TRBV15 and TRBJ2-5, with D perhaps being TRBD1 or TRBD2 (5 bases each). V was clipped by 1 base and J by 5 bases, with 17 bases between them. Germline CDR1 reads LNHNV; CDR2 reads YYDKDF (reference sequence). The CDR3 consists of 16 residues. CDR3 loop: CATSRGDASWVETQYF. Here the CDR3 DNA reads TGTGCCACCAGCAGAGGGGACGCCTCATGGGTTGAGACCCAGTACTTC.

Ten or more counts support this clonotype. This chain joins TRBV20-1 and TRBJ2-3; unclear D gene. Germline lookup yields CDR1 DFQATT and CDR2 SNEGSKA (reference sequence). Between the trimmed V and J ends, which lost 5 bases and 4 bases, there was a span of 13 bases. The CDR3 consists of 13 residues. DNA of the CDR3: TGCAGTGCTGACTTGGTTGGGGCAGATACGCAGTATTTT. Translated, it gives CSADLVGADTQYF.

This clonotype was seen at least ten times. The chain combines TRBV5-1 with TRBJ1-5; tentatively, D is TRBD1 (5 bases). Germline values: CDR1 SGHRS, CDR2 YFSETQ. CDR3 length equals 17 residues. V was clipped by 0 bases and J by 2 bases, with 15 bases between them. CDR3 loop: CASSLGGGSDGNQPQHF. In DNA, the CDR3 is TGCGCCAGCAGCTTGGGCGGGGGGAGTGATGGCAATCAGCCCCAGCATTTT.

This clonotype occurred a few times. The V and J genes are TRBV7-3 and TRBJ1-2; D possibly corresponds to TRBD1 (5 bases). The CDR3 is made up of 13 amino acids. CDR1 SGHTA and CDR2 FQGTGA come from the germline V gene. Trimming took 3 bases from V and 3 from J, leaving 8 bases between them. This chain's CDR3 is CASSLKGYYGYTF. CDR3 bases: TGTGCCAGCAGCTTGAAGGGGTACTATGGCTACACCTTC.

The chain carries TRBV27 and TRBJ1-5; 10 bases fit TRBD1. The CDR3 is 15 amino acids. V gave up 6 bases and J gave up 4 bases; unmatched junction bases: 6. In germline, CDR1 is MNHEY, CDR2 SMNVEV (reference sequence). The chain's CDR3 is CASSEDRGRNQPQHF. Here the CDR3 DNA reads TGTGCCAGCAGCGAAGACAGGGGGCGAAATCAGCCCCAGCATTTT.

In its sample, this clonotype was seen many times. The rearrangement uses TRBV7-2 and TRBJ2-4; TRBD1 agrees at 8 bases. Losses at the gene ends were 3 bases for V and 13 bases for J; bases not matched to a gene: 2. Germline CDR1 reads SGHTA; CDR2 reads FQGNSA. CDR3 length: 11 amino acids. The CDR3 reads CASSFGTGQYF. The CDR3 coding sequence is TGTGCCAGCAGCTTCGGGACAGGCCAGTACTTC. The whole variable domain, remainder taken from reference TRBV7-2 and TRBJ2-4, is GAGVSQSPSNKVTEKGKDVELRCDPISGHTALYWYRQSLGQGLEFLIYFQGNSAPDKSGLPSDRFSAERTGGSVSTLTIQRTQQEDSAVYLCASSFGTGQYFGAGTRLSVL.

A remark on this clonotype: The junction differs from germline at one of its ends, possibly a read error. Here the CDR3 reads CCARDYANHRSYNEQFF. The DNA for the CDR3 is TGCTGTGCTAGAGATTACGCGAATCATCGATCATACAATGAGCAGTTCTTC. V usage is TRBV20-1 and J usage is TRBJ2-1; D unclear. CDR1 and CDR2 (germline): DFQATT, SNEGSKA (reference sequence). CDR3 length: 17 residues.

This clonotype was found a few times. CDR3 bases: TGTGCCAGCAGCTTAGTGGCGGCTGGGGGTCAGCCCCAGCATTTT. It specifies CASSLVAAGGQPQHF. This chain uses TRBV7-2 with TRBJ1-5; weak D call: TRBD1 (5 bases). This CDR3 is 15 amino acids long. In germline, CDR1 is SGHTA, CDR2 FQGNSA. The V end lost 1 base, the J end lost 6 bases, and 13 bases lay between the germline ends.

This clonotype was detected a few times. The chain's CDR3 is CAISGLAGFQSSYEQYF. The CDR3 nucleotides read TGTGCCATCAGTGGTCTAGCGGGGTTTCAAAGCTCCTACGAGCAGTACTTC. The chain combines TRBV10-3 with TRBJ2-7; 9 nucleotides line up with TRBD2. V lost 4 bases and J lost 0; bases outside the gene matches: 10. The CDR3 loop spans 17 amino acids. CDR1 and CDR2 (germline): ENHRY, SYGVKD.

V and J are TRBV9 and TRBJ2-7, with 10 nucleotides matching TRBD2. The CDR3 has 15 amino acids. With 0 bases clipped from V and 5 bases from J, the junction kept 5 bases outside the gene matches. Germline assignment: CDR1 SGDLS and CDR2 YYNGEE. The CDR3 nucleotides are TGTGCCAGCAGCGTAGAGGCTAGCGGGAGACACGAGCAGTACTTC. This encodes CASSVEASGRHEQYF. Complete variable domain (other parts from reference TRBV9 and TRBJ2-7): DSGVTQTPKHLITATGQRVTLRCSPRSGDLSVYWYQQSLDQGLQFLIQYYNGEERAKGNILERFSAQQFPDLHSELNLSSLELGDSALYFCASSVEASGRHEQYFGPGTRLTVT.

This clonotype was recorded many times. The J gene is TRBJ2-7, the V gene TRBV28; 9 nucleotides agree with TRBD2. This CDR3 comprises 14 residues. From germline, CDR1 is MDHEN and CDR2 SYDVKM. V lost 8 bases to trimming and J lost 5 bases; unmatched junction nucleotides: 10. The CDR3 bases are TGTGCCAGCGGGGTCGGGACTAGCAAGCACGAGCAGTACTTC. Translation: CASGVGTSKHEQYF.

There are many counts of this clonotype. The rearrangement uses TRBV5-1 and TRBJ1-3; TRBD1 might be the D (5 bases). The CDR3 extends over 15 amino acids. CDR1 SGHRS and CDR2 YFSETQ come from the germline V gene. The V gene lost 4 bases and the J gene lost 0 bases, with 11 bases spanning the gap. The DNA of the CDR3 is TGCGCCAGCAGCCCTCAGGGTAACTCTGGAAACACCATATATTTT. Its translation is CASSPQGNSGNTIYF.

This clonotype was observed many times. CDR3 sequence reads: CASSLGGGSADTQYF. The CDR3 DNA reads as TGCGCCAGCAGCTTGGGTGGCGGGAGCGCAGATACGCAGTATTTT. The gene calls are TRBV5-1 and TRBJ2-3, with TRBD2 identical over 7 bases. After removal of 0 bases from V and 4 bases from J, the junction contained 5 bases not matched to a gene. The germline gives CDR1 SGHRS, CDR2 YFSETQ. The CDR3 extends over 15 amino acids.

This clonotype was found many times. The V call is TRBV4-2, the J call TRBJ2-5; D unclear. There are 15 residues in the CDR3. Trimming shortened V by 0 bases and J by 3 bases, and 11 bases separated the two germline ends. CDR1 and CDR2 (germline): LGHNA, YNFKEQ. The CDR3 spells CASSQEDRAEETQYF. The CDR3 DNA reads TGTGCCAGCAGCCAAGAAGATAGGGCGGAAGAGACCCAGTACTTC.

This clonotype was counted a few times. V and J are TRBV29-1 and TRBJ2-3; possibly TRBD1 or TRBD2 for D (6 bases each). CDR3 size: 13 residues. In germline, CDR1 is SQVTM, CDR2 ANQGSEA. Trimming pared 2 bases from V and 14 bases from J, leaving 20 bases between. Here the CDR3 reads CSVEIGGSSGVYF. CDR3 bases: TGCAGCGTTGAAATAGGGGGGAGCTCCGGCGTGTATTTT.

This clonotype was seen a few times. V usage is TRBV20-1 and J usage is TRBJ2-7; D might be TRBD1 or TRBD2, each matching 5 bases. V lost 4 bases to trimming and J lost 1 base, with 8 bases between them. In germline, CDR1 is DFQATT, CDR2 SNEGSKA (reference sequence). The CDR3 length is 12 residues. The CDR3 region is CSAMGESYEQYF. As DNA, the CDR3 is TGCAGTGCTATGGGGGAATCCTACGAGCAGTACTTC.

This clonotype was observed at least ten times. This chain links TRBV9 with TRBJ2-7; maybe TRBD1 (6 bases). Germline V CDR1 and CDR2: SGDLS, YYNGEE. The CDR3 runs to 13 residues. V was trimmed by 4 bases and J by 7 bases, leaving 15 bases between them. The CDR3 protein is CASSPTGQTEQYF. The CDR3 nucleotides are TGTGCCAGCAGCCCGACGGGACAAACAGAGCAGTACTTC.

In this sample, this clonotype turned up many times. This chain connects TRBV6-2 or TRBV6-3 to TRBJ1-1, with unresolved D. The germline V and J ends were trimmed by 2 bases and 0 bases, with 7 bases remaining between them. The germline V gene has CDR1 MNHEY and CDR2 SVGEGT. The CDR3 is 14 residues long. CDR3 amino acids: CASSYAFMNTEAFF. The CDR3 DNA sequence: TGTGCCAGCAGTTACGCGTTCATGAACACTGAAGCTTTCTTT.